The next 3 T cell receptor beta chains were all read from a single sample in a study of monozygotic twins with inflammatory bowel disease. TCRdb processed the 5' RACE reads again and assigns one entry to each CDR3 protein, with no DNA. Recorded for this sample: 110,000 to 150,000 distinct CDR3 sequences. Sequencing input: blood. The receptors shown here come from a human donor with ulcerative colitis or Crohn's disease, or a healthy co-twin of an affected twin (not recorded which).

V and J are TRBV5-1 and TRBJ1-4. The CDR3 consists of 14 residues. Germline CDR1 is SGHRS and CDR2 is YFSETQ. This chain's CDR3 is CASSFQTSNEKLFF.

The CDR3: CASSWGHNSNQPQHF. This sequence joins TRBV7-9 and TRBJ1-5; no DNA is available, so the TRBD1 call from TCRdb remains unchecked. The CDR3 has 15 residues. Germline-derived CDR1 and CDR2 are SEHNR and FQNEAQ (reference sequence).

The chain uses TRBV15 and TRBJ1-1. CDR1 and CDR2 (germline): LNHNV, YYDKDF (reference sequence). The CDR3 runs 16 residues. This CDR3 reads CATSRVPPGRNTEAFF.